Listed here are 21 T cell receptor beta chains from one sample, sequenced in a study of shared clonotypes between healthy human individuals. CD45RO negativity and positive selection for CCR7 defined naive CD8 cells, a population that excluded terminally differentiated effector memory CD45RA+ cells. Libraries were prepared by immunoSEQ multiplex PCR; TCRdb keeps only in-frame clonotypes and omits some of them. The table has 2 million to 2.5 million clones, roughly 94% seen once. Sequencing input: naive CD8+ T cells sorted from blood. Every receptor here comes from a man between 18 and 35 years old in good health.

The chain uses TRBV30 and TRBJ2-1, with D maybe TRBD2 (7 bases). Per germline, CDR1 GTSNPN and CDR2 SVGIG (reference sequence). There are 14 residues in the CDR3. Trimming stripped 2 bases from V and 6 bases from J, with 14 bases between. The CDR3 sequence is CAWSRRGGSNEQFF. The CDR3 nucleotides read TGTGCCTGGAGTCGGAGGGGGGGGTCCAATGAGCAGTTCTTC.

The gene calls are TRBV4-1 and TRBJ2-5; possible D gene TRBD2, 5 bases. The CDR3 loop spans 15 amino acids. Trimming pared 4 bases from V and 0 bases from J, leaving 12 bases between. CDR1 is MGHRA and CDR2 is YSYEKL in the germline V gene. CDR3: CASSRDDYYQETQYF. CDR3 coding DNA: TGCGCCAGCAGCCGCGATGACTATTACCAAGAGACCCAGTACTTC.

V and J are TRBV13 and TRBJ2-5, with 8 bases fitting TRBD1. The V and J ends lost 5 bases and 3 bases, in that order; junction bases with no gene match: 17. The CDR3 contains 18 residues. The V gene's germline CDR1 is PRHDT and CDR2 FYEKMQ (reference sequence). CDR3 sequence (DNA): TGTGCCAGCAGCCCAGGACAGGGAAGTGTAGGTCGGGAAGAGACCCAGTACTTC. Translated: CASSPGQGSVGREETQYF.

Comments on this clone: The same CDR3 also results from other DNA sequences found in this sample. The chain employs TRBV19 and TRBJ2-1, with 8 bases lining up with TRBD1. The junction had 7 bases not matched to a gene; V was cut back by 5 bases and J by 4 bases. CDR3 length: 15 residues. Germline V CDR1 and CDR2: LNHDA, SQIVND (reference sequence). In DNA, the CDR3 is TGTGCCAGTAGTGTCGACAGGGGTGATTACAATGAGCAGTTCTTC. It encodes CASSVDRGDYNEQFF.

The chain combines TRBV7-9 with TRBJ2-1; D gene uncertain. The CDR3 is made up of 10 amino acids. Germline V gene lookup returns CDR1 SEHNR and CDR2 FQNEAQ (reference sequence). Trimming removed 3 bases from V and 9 bases from J, with 3 bases in between. Here the CDR3 DNA reads TGTGCCAGCAGCTTCCCTGAGCAGTTCTTC. Translated, it gives CASSFPEQFF.

The chain links TRBV7-8 to TRBJ1-1; tentative D call: TRBD1 (6 bases). Trimming removed 6 bases from V and 4 bases from J, with 12 bases in between. CDR3 length: 13 amino acids. In germline, CDR1 is SGHVS, CDR2 FQNEAQ. As DNA, the CDR3 is TGTGCCAGCAGAGGTAGGGGGTTCACTGAAGCTTTCTTT. Protein product: CASRGRGFTEAFF. The full variable domain, in which reference TRBV7-8 and TRBJ1-1 provide the parts outside the CDR3, is GAGVSQSPRYKVAKRGQDVALRCDPISGHVSLFWYQQALGQGPEFLTYFQNEAQLDKSGLPSDRFFAERPEGSVSTLKIQRTQQEDSAVYLCASRGRGFTEAFFGQGTRLTVV.

The rearrangement links TRBV20-1 to TRBJ1-1; D uncertain. The CDR3 extends over 11 amino acids. Germline lookup yields CDR1 DFQATT and CDR2 SNEGSKA (reference sequence). The ends were cut back, 3 bases at V and 6 bases at J, with 8 bases in the middle. The CDR3 here is CSASVLAEAFF. The CDR3 nucleotides read TGCAGTGCTAGTGTATTAGCTGAAGCTTTCTTT.

V is TRBV27 and J is TRBJ2-3; 9 bases align to TRBD2. The CDR3 covers 15 residues. V shed 8 bases, J shed 0 bases, and the junction held 6 bases outside the gene matches. CDR1 and CDR2 from the germline V gene are MNHEY and SMNVEV (reference sequence). The chain's CDR3 is CASGLAGTSTDTQYF. The CDR3 coding sequence is TGTGCCAGCGGGCTAGCGGGGACCAGCACAGATACGCAGTATTTT.

This rearrangement joins TRBV28 to TRBJ2-7; 7 nucleotides line up with TRBD1. The CDR3 has 17 residues. Germline V gives CDR1 MDHEN, CDR2 SYDVKM. The V segment lost 2 bases and the J segment 3 bases; nucleotides outside the gene matches: 13. CDR3 sequence reads: CASSLGPQGPQGYEQYF. The DNA for the CDR3 is TGTGCCAGCAGTTTAGGGCCACAGGGGCCCCAGGGCTACGAGCAGTACTTC.

The J gene is TRBJ1-6, the V gene TRBV18; possible D gene TRBD1, 5 bases. Deletions cut 2 bases from V and 7 bases from J, with 18 bases between. The CDR3 is 17 residues long. CDR1 is KGHSH, CDR2 LQKENI, per germline. CDR3 region: CASSPGAQGTKNSPLHF. The CDR3, as DNA: TGTGCCAGCTCACCAGGGGCCCAGGGAACAAAGAATTCACCCCTCCACTTT.

In this sample, this clone turned up once. This sample includes further DNA sequences coding for the same CDR3. The chain joins TRBV5-6 to TRBJ2-5; D might be TRBD1 (5 bases). CDR1 is SGHDT, CDR2 YYEEEE, per germline. V lost 2 bases to trimming and J lost 2 bases, with 7 bases between them. The CDR3 length is 13 residues. DNA of the CDR3: TGTGCCAGCAGCTTTCAGGGACAAGAGACCCAGTACTTC. It translates to CASSFQGQETQYF.

This clone was seen a single time. The chain joins TRBV28 to TRBJ2-1; no firm D call. Germline-derived CDR1 and CDR2 are MDHEN and SYDVKM. The CDR3 has 12 residues. V was shortened by 6 bases and J by 2 bases, with 5 bases between the two germline ends. The CDR3 DNA is TGTGCCAGCAGGAGCGCCTACAATGAGCAGTTCTTC. Translating gives CASRSAYNEQFF.

Regarding this clone: At the DNA level, this CDR3 is encoded by other sequences in the same sample as well. The V and J genes are TRBV27 and TRBJ2-7, with D possibly matching TRBD2 (5 bases). Per the germline V gene, CDR1 is MNHEY and CDR2 is SMNVEV (reference sequence). Between the trimmed V and J ends, which lost 6 bases and 0 bases, there was a span of 9 bases. This CDR3 contains 13 residues. The chain's CDR3 is CASRSGSSYEQYF. In DNA, the CDR3 is TGTGCCAGCAGGAGCGGTAGCTCCTACGAGCAGTACTTC.

The chain joins TRBV5-4 to TRBJ2-5; 9 bases map to TRBD1. The V segment lost 6 bases and the J segment 8 bases; nucleotides outside the gene matches: 8. CDR3 length: 13 residues. Germline-derived CDR1 and CDR2 are SGHNT and YYREEE (reference sequence). For the CDR3, the DNA is TGTGCCAGCAAAAAAGACAGGGGGGAAACCCAGTACTTC. Amino acids: CASKKDRGETQYF.

The chain couples TRBV28 to TRBJ1-4, with a tentative D call TRBD1 (5 bases). The CDR3 covers 15 residues. Germline V CDR1 and CDR2: MDHEN, SYDVKM. With 6 bases removed from V and 0 bases from J, the gap between germline ends came to 11 bases. The CDR3 spells CASRVQAATNEKLFF. DNA for the CDR3: TGTGCCAGCAGGGTACAGGCGGCAACTAATGAAAAACTGTTTTTT.

The chain links TRBV5-8 to TRBJ2-7; D is possibly TRBD2 (5 bases). CDR1 is SGHTS and CDR2 is YDEGEE in the germline V gene. The CDR3 sequence is 15 residues long. Trimming took 1 base from V and 0 from J, leaving 11 bases between them. The chain's CDR3 is CASSLFRGVSYEQYF. CDR3 nucleotide sequence: TGTGCCAGCAGCTTGTTTCGGGGAGTCTCCTACGAGCAGTACTTC.

This clone was detected only once. The sample contains more than one DNA sequence encoding this CDR3. The V gene is TRBV25-1, the J gene TRBJ2-1; D unresolved. V lost 6 bases, J lost 4 bases, and 4 bases lay in between. Germline lookup yields CDR1 MGHDK and CDR2 SYGVNS. The CDR3 covers 11 residues. CDR3 sequence (DNA): TGTGCCAGCAGCGGTTACAATGAGCAGTTCTTC. Amino acid sequence: CASSGYNEQFF.

The chain recombines TRBV18 with TRBJ2-3; TRBD2 agrees at 8 bases. This CDR3 comprises 14 residues. Germline loops: CDR1 KGHSH, CDR2 LQKENI. Germline trimming cut 5 bases from V and 2 bases from J; bases unmatched to any gene: 3. CDR3 loop: CASSSGGNTDTQYF. CDR3 DNA sequence: TGTGCCAGCTCATCGGGGGGGAACACAGATACGCAGTATTTT.

The chain uses TRBV5-7 and TRBJ2-7; D is perhaps TRBD2 (5 bases). TRBV5-7 is given ORF status, its function remaining uncertain. V was clipped by 4 bases and J by 4 bases, with 15 bases between them. CDR3 length: 14 amino acids. The CDR3 sequence is CASSHSNGLYEQYF. In DNA, the CDR3 is TGTGCCAGCAGCCACTCAAATGGACTGTACGAGCAGTACTTC.

The rearrangement links TRBV6-5 to TRBJ1-6, with a weak D call TRBD1 (5 bases). CDR3 length: 16 amino acids. Trimming shortened V by 0 bases and J by 4 bases, and 10 bases separated the two germline ends. CDR1 is MNHEY, CDR2 SVGAGI, per germline. The CDR3 DNA sequence: TGTGCCAGCAGTTACTCGGCCCAGGGTTATAATTCACCCCTCCACTTT. Translating gives CASSYSAQGYNSPLHF.

The rearrangement joins TRBV10-3 to TRBJ2-3, with TRBD2 as a possible D gene (5 bases). V lost 8 bases and J lost 2, with 11 bases in between. CDR1 ENHRY and CDR2 SYGVKD come from the germline V gene. The CDR3 is 13 amino acids. This chain's CDR3 is CAIVGDPTDTQYF. DNA of the CDR3: TGTGCCATCGTGGGAGACCCCACAGATACGCAGTATTTT.